This T cell receptor (beta chain) is drawn from a study of vaccination and CD4 T cells after COVID-19. As concerns this clonotype: The antigen remains unidentified.

This CDR3 spans 13 amino acids. The V segment lost 5 bases and the J segment 6 bases; nucleotides outside the gene matches: 0. Germline lookup yields CDR1 KGHDR and CDR2 SFDVKD. Researchers used the Oncomine TCR Beta short-read assay to sequence DNA from cultured CD4+ T cells. The template was genomic DNA from cultured CD4+ T cells. TCRdb analysed the PCR reads with MiXCR anew, one entry per CDR3 protein. The top ten clones hold approximately 12% of a sample with roughly 16,000 distinct CDR3 sequences, 40% to 55% of them seen once. Regarding treatment: approximately nine-day PBMC culture with coronavirus spike peptide pools or control peptides (ViraFEST assay). The PCR-positive dates, March through December 2020, came before the US Alpha, Beta and Delta variants.

V usage is TRBV24-1 and J usage is TRBJ2-1; the match to TRBD1 covers 10 bases. Sequencing was performed on CD4+ T cells from blood, cultured in vitro. The sequence was obtained from a human donor who had recovered from COVID-19. The CDR3 sequence is CATSGDRGNEQFF. CDR3 DNA: TGTGCCACCAGTGGGGACAGGGGCAATGAGCAGTTCTTC.